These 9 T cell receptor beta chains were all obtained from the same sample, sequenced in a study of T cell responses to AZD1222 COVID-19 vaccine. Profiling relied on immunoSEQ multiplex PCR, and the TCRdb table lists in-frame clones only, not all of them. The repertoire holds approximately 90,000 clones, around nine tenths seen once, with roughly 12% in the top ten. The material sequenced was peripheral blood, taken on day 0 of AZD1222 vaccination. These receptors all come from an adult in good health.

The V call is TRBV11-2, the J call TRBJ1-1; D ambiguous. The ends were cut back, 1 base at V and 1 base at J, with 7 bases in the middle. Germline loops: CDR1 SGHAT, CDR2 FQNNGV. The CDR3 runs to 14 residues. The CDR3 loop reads CASSLVAGNTEAFF. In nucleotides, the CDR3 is TGTGCCAGCAGCTTAGTGGCAGGGAACACTGAAGCTTTCTTT.

For the CDR3, the DNA is TGTGCCAGCAGTCGTCCGGGACAGCACTACGAGCAGTACTTC. Translated, it gives CASSRPGQHYEQYF. The V and J genes are TRBV28 and TRBJ2-7; 7 bases line up with TRBD1. The junction had 7 bases not matched to a gene; V was cut back by 5 bases and J by 3 bases. The germline V gene encodes CDR1 MDHEN and CDR2 SYDVKM. This CDR3 comprises 14 residues. Based on the CDR3 plus reference TRBV28 and TRBJ2-7, the full variable domain is DVKVTQSSRYLVKRTGEKVFLECVQDMDHENMFWYRQDPGLGLRLIYFSYDVKMKEKGDIPEGYSVSREKKERFSLILESASTNQTSMYLCASSRPGQHYEQYFGPGTRLTVT.

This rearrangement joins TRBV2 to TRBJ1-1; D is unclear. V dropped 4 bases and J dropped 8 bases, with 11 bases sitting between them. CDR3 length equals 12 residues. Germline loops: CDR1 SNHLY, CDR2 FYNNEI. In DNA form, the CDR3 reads TGTGCCAGCAGTGCTTCATACGAAGAAGCTTTCTTT. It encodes CASSASYEEAFF.

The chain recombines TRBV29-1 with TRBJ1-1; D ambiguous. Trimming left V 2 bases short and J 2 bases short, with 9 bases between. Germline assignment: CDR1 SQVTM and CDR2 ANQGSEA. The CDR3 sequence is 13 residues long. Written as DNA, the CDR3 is TGCAGCGTTGAAAAGGTTTTTAACACTGAAGCTTTCTTT. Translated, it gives CSVEKVFNTEAFF.

The CDR3 spells CASSRKLPGGGNTIYF. The CDR3 bases are TGTGCCAGCAGCAGAAAACTACCTGGGGGTGGAAACACCATATATTTT. The chain is built from TRBV2 and TRBJ1-3; TRBD1 is a possible D gene (5 bases). V lost 6 bases and J 3 bases, leaving 18 bases between the germline ends. The CDR3 length is 16 residues. The germline CDR1 and CDR2 sequences are SNHLY and FYNNEI.

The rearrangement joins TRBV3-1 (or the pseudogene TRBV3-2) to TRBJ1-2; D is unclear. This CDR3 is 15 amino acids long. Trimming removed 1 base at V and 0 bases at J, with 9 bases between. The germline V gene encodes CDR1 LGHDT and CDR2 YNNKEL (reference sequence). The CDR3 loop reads CASSQGRSANYGYTF. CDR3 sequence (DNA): TGTGCCAGCAGCCAAGGCAGGTCAGCTAACTATGGCTACACCTTC.

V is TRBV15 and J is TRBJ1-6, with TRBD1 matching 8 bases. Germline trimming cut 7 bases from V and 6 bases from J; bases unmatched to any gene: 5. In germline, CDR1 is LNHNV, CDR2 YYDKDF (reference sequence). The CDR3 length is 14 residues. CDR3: CATNRGELNSPLHF. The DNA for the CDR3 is TGTGCCACCAACAGGGGGGAACTTAATTCACCCCTCCACTTT.

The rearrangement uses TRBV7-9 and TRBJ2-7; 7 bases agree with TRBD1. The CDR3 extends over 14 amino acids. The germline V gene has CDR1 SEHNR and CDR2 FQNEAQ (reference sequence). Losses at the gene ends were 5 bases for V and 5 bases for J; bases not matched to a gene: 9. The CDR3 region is CASSAQGFFDEQYF. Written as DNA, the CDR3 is TGTGCCAGCAGCGCACAGGGGTTTTTCGACGAGCAGTACTTC.

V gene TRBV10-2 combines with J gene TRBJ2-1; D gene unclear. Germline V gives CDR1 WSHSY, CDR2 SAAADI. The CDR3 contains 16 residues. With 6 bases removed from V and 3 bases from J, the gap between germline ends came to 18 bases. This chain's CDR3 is CASSLAELEGYNEQFF. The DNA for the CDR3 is TGCGCCAGCAGCCTGGCCGAGCTAGAAGGCTACAATGAGCAGTTCTTC.